This TCR beta chain originates from a study of T cell responses to AZD1222 COVID-19 vaccine. In the study overall: Pooling of second doses given at about 4 or about 12 weeks was done.

Details on this clone: What it recognizes is unknown.

The data were produced by immunoSEQ multiplex PCR, yet TCRdb's version contains in-frame clones alone and is incomplete. The profile covers roughly 120,000 clones, with roughly 90% appearing a single time and roughly 3% taken by the ten largest. Study-level results: Unmutated variant regions reportedly attract nearly half of all spike-specific TCRs. Repertoires were sampled only after the peak T cell response.

V shed 4 bases and J 2 bases; nucleotides not matched to a gene: 11. Germline V gives CDR1 SGHDT, CDR2 YYEEEE. This CDR3 is 16 amino acids long. The sample consisted of peripheral blood, taken on day 0 of AZD1222 vaccination. The clonotype originates from an adult in good health. V is TRBV5-6 and J is TRBJ2-7; 8 positions agree with TRBD1. The CDR3 DNA reads TGTGCCAGCAGCAAAACCGGACAGGGCCCCCCCTACGAGCAGTACTTC. Amino acid sequence: CASSKTGQGPPYEQYF.